Listed below are T cell receptor beta chains from one sample, sequenced in a study of cytomegalovirus exposure and HLA in healthy donors. TCRdb keeps only in-frame clones here, not all; method: immunoSEQ multiplex PCR. The table shows 200,000 or so clones, with about 80% occurring only once. Material: PBMCs. These receptors all stem from a man in his late teens or twenties in good health and CMV-seropositive. Both conserved end residues are part of each CDR3. A D gene is named only where the DNA matches it firmly. Clone sizes are given selectively: once, few, many, or a class where the clone is expanded.

>19|TRBD1|once|TRBJ1-3|TRBV11-2
TGTGCCAGCAGCTTAGGAGCTGAGACAGGGATTCGGGCTGGAAACACCATATATTTT
CASSLGAETGIRAGNTIYF
>14|-|-|TRBJ2-1|TRBV11-3
TGTGCCAGCAGCTTAGAGTCAAACGGGAATGAGCAGTTCTTC
CASSLESNGNEQFF
>15|TRBD2|few|TRBJ2-7|TRBV30
TGTGCCTGGAACCGCCTAGCGGGAGCGGGCTACGAGCAGTACTTC
CAWNRLAGAGYEQYF
>14|-|-|TRBJ2-5|TRBV11-3
TGTGCCAGCAGCTTAGACGACTTTCAAGAGACCCAGTACTTC
CASSLDDFQETQYF
>12|-|-|TRBJ2-1|TRBV10-3
TGTGCCATCAGTGACTGGGGCAGTGAGCAGTTCTTC
CAISDWGSEQFF
>14|-|-|TRBJ2-7|TRBV7-9
TGTGCCAGCAGCGCTGGACTGACAACCTACGAGCAGTACTTC
CASSAGLTTYEQYF
>15|-|-|TRBJ2-3|TRBV5-4
TGTGCCAGCAGCTTGCCAGGGTTAGGCACAGATACGCAGTATTTT
CASSLPGLGTDTQYF
>13|-|few|TRBJ1-2|TRBV25-1
TGTGCCAGCAGGACTGGAGGGCAGGATGGCTACACCTTC
CASRTGGQDGYTF
>11|TRBD2|once|TRBJ2-7|TRBV20-1
TGCAGTGCTTTTAGCGGGGTCGAGCAGTACTTC
CSAFSGVEQYF
>13|-|-|TRBJ2-1|TRBV11-3
TGTGCCAGTCAGGGATCTACCACGGGTCGGCAGTTCTTC
CASQGSTTGRQFF
>14|-|-|TRBJ1-3|TRBV27
TGTGCCACCCGCAATTCGGGGGATGGAAACACCATATATTTT
CATRNSGDGNTIYF
>11|TRBD1|once|TRBJ2-1|TRBV6-4
TGTGCCAGCCAGGGGGCGGGTGAGCAGTTCTTC
CASQGAGEQFF
>14|TRBD2|-|TRBJ2-7|TRBV6-5
TGTGCCAGCAGTTTGGGCGGGGGTCCCTACGAGCAGTACTTC
CASSLGGGPYEQYF
>17|TRBD2|few|TRBJ2-7|TRBV2
TGTGCCAGCAGTGAGACCCCAGCGGGAGCCGTGACCTACGAGCAGTACTTC
CASSETPAGAVTYEQYF
>15|TRBD2|-|TRBJ2-2|TRBV7-6
TGTGCCAGCAGCTCCGGGACTAGCGCCACCGGGGAGCTGTTTTTT
CASSSGTSATGELFF
>13|-|-|TRBJ1-5|TRBV7-3
TGTGCCAGCAGCTTAGCGTTTAATCAGCCCCAGCATTTT
CASSLAFNQPQHF
>17|-|-|TRBJ1-4|TRBV7-2
TGTGCCAGCAGCCAAAGACGCAGGACTGGAACTAATGAAAAACTGTTTTTT
CASSQRRRTGTNEKLFF
>17|TRBD1|once|TRBJ2-7|TRBV7-9
TGTGCCAGCAGCTTCGATCATAGACAGGGCCAGTCCTACGAGCAGTACTTC
CASSFDHRQGQSYEQYF
>13|-|-|TRBJ2-1|TRBV9
TGTGCCAGCAGCGCCGCCGGGGGGCGTGAGCAGTTCTTC
CASSAAGGREQFF
>12|-|-|TRBJ1-2|TRBV10-2
TGCGCCAGCAGTGAACAGCCCTATGGCTACACCTTC
CASSEQPYGYTF
>16|-|-|TRBJ2-7|TRBV2
TGTGCCAGCAGTGAAGAGGGCTTAGCGGCCTTCTACGAGCAGTACTTC
CASSEEGLAAFYEQYF
>15|TRBD1|-|TRBJ1-3|TRBV5-4
TGTGCCAGCAGCCCCCGGGACAGCTCTGGAAACACCATATATTTT
CASSPRDSSGNTIYF
>15|-|-|TRBJ2-6|TRBV30
TGTGCCTGGACTTCGGGGGTTGGCGGGGCCAACGTCCTGACTTTC
CAWTSGVGGANVLTF
>15|-|-|TRBJ1-2|TRBV5-6
TGTGCCAGCAGCTTCCCTGGCAGGGCCAACTATGGCTACACCTTC
CASSFPGRANYGYTF
>15|-|-|TRBJ2-3|TRBV7-2
TGTGCCAGCAGCTTAGAGGCGGGGGCCACAGATACGCAGTATTTT
CASSLEAGATDTQYF
>15|-|-|TRBJ2-1|TRBV6-5
TGTGCCAGCAGTTCGCTGGGGAGTGCCTACAATGAGCAGTTCTTC
CASSSLGSAYNEQFF
>14|-|-|TRBJ1-1|TRBV5-4
TGTGCCAGCAGCCCCCAGGCAGGGAACACTGAAGCTTTCTTT
CASSPQAGNTEAFF
>15|-|-|TRBJ2-2|TRBV19
TGTGCCAGTAGATCCGGGAGCGGGAACACCGGGGAGCTGTTTTTT
CASRSGSGNTGELFF
>17|TRBD1|-|TRBJ2-6|TRBV18
TGTGCCAGCTCCCCGGCCGGGACAGGGGCTGGGGCCAACGTCCTGACTTTC
CASSPAGTGAGANVLTF
>15|TRBD1|-|TRBJ1-2|TRBV6-1
TGTGCCAGCAGTGATCCGGGACAGGGGGCGGGTGGCTACACCTTC
CASSDPGQGAGGYTF
>14|TRBD1|-|TRBJ1-2|TRBV7-3
TGTGCCAGCAGCTCCCTCAAACAGGGGGGGGGCTACACCTTC
CASSSLKQGGGYTF
>14|TRBD1|-|TRBJ2-7|TRBV7-6
TGTGCCAGCAGCTTAGGGACAGGGGCCTACGAGCAGTACTTC
CASSLGTGAYEQYF
>14|-|-|TRBJ1-2|TRBV30
TGTGCCTGGAGTGTAACCAGTTACAACTATGGCTACACCTTC
CAWSVTSYNYGYTF